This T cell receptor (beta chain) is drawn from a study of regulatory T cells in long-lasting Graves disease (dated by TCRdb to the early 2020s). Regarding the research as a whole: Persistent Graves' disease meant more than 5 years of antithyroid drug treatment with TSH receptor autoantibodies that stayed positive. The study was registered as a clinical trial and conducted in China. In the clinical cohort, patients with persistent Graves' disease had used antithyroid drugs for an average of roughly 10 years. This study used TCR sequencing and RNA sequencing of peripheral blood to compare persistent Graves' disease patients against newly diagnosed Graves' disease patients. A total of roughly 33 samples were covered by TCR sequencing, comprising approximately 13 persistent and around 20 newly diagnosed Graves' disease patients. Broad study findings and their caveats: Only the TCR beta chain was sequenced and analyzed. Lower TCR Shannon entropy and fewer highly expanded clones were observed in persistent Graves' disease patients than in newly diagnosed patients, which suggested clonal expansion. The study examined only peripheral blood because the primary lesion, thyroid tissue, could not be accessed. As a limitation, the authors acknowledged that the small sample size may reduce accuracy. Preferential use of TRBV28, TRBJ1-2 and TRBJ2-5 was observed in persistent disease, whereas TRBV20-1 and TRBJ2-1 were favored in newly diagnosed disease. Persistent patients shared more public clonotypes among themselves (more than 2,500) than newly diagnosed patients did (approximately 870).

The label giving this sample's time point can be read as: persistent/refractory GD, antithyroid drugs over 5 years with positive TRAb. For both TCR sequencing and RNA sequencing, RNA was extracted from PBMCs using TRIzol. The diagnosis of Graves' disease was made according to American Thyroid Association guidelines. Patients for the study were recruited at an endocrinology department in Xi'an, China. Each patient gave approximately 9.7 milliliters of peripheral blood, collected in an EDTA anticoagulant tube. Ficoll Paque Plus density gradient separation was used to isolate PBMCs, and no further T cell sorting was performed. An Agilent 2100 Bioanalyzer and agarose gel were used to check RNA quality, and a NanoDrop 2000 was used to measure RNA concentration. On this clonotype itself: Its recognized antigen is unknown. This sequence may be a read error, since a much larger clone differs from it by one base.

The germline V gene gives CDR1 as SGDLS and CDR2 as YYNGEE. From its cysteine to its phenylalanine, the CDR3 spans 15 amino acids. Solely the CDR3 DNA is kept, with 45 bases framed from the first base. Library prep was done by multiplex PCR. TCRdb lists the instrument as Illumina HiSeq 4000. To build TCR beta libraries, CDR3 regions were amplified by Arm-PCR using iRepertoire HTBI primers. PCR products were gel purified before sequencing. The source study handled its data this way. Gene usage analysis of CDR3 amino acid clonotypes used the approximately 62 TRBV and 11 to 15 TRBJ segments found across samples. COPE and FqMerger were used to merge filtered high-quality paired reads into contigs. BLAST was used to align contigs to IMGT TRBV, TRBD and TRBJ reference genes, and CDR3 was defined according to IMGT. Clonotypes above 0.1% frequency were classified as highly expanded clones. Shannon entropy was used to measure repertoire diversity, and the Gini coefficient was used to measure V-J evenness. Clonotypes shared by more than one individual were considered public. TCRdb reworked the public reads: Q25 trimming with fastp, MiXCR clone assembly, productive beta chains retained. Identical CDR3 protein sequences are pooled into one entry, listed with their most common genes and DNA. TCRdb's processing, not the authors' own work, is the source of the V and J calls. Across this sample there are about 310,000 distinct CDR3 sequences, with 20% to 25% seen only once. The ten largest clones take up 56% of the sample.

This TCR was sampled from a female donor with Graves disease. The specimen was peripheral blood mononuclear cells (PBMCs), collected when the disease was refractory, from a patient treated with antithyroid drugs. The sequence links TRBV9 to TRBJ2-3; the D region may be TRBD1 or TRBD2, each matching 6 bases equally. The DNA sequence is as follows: TGTGCCAGCAGCTTAGGGGGGTCACCTCCAGATATGCAGTATTTT. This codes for CASSLGGSPPDMQYF.